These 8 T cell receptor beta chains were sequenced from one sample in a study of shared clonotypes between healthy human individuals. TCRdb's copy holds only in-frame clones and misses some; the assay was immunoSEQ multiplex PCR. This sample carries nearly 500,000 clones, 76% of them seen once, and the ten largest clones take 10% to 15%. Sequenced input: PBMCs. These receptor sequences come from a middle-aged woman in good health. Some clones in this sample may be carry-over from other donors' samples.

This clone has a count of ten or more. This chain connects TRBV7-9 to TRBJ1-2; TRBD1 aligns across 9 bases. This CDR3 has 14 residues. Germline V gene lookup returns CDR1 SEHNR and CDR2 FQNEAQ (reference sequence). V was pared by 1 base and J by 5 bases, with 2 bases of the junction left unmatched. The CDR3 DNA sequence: TGTGCCAGCAGCTTAGGGGGACAGGGATATGGCTACACCTTC. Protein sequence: CASSLGGQGYGYTF.

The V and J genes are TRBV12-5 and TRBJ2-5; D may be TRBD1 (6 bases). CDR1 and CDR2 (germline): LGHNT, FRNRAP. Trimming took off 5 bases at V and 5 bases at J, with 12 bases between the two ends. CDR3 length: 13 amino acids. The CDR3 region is CASGRAGEETQYF. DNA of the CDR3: TGTGCTAGTGGTCGGGCAGGGGAGGAGACCCAGTACTTC.

In nucleotides, the CDR3 is TGTGCCAGCAGGCCAACAGGGTATGAAAAACTGTTTTTT. This codes for CASRPTGYEKLFF. The chain joins TRBV6-5 to TRBJ1-4, with D tentatively TRBD1 (6 bases). The germline V gene has CDR1 MNHEY and CDR2 SVGAGI. CDR3 length: 13 residues. Trimming removed 6 bases at V and 6 bases at J, with 11 bases between.

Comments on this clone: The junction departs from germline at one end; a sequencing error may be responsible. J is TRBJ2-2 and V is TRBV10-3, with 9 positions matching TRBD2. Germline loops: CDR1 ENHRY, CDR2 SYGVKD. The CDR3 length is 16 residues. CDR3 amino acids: CASSVTLAGRAGELFF. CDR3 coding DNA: TGTGCCAGCAGTGTCACCCTAGCGGGACGGGCCGGGGAGCTGTTTTTT.

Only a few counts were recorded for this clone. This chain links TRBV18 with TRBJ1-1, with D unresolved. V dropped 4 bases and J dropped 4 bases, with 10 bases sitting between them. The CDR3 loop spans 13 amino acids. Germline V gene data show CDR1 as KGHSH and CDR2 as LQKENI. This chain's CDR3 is CASSRVEGTEAFF. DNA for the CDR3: TGTGCCAGCTCACGGGTGGAGGGCACTGAAGCTTTCTTT.

Here the CDR3 DNA reads TGTGCCAGCAGCGAGCGGGAAAACTCCTACAATGAGCAGTTCTTC. Translated, it gives CASSERENSYNEQFF. The V call is TRBV2, the J call TRBJ2-1; 7 bases are shared with TRBD2. The CDR3 runs 15 residues. CDR1 SNHLY and CDR2 FYNNEI come from the germline V gene. Trimming cost V 6 bases and J 0 bases; bases outside gene matches: 5. Full variable domain (outside the CDR3, taken from reference TRBV2 and TRBJ2-1): EPEVTQTPSHQVTQMGQEVILRCVPISNHLYFYWYRQILGQKVEFLVSFYNNEISEKSEIFDDQFSVERPDGSNFTLKIRSTKLEDSAMYFCASSERENSYNEQFFGPGTRLTVL.

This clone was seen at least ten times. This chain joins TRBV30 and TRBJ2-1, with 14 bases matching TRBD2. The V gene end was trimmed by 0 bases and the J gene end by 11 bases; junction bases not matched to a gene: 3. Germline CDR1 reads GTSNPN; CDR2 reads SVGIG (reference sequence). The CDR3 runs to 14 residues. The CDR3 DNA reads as TGTGCCTGGAGTGTCGGGACTAGCGGGGGTAAGCAGTTCTTC. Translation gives CAWSVGTSGGKQFF. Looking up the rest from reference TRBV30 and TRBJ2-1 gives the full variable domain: SQTIHQWPATLVQPVGSPLSLECTVEGTSNPNLYWYRQAAGRGLQLLFYSVGIGQISSEVPQNLSASRPQDRQFILSSKKLLLSDSGFYLCAWSVGTSGGKQFFGPGTRLTVL.

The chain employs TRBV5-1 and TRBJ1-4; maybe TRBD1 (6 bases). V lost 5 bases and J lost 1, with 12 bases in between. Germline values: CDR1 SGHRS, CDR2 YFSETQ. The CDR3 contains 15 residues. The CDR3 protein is CASSPEGGTNEKLFF. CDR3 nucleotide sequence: TGCGCCAGCAGTCCCGAGGGGGGAACTAATGAAAAACTGTTTTTT.